Described below is a single T cell receptor beta chain sequence and its context. Unmatched junction bases numbered 11, after V lost 5 bases and J lost 3 bases. The length of the CDR3 is 16 residues. The germline gives CDR1 SEHNR, CDR2 FQNEAQ (reference sequence). This was the immunoSEQ v3.0 assay at survey level. Sequenced by immunoSEQ multiplex PCR; TCRdb stores in-frame clones only, minus some. Found here are about 11,000 clones, roughly 80% of them singletons; the top ten hold 13%. This entry belongs to a study of long-term antiretroviral therapy in people with HIV. The receptor's source is a man aged 40-49 years with HIV. This chain links TRBV7-9 with TRBJ2-7; 9 bases agree with TRBD2. Specimen: unsorted PBMCs, collected 1.2 years after starting antiretroviral therapy. CDR3 protein: CASSPLSRGGSYEQYF. The CDR3 region has the DNA TGTGCCAGCAGCCCCCTCTCGCGGGGGGGCAGCTACGAGCAGTACTTC.